The sample holds one count of the clone carrying this TCR beta chain. Assay used: immunoSEQ multiplex PCR; TCRdb lists only in-frame clones, some missing. The sample has 20,000 to 25,000 clones; less than 80% are singletons. This sample is drawn from a study of immune evolution from preneoplasia to lung adenocarcinoma. Between the trimmed V and J ends, which lost 4 bases and 0 bases, there was a span of 9 bases. This CDR3 is 15 amino acids long. The germline V gene encodes CDR1 KGHSH and CDR2 LQKENI. The rearrangement uses TRBV18 and TRBJ2-2; D is possibly TRBD1 (5 bases). The receptor's source is a person between 55 and 70 years old with lung adenocarcinoma. Sequencing used FFPE invasive lung adenocarcinoma tissue. CDR3 sequence (DNA): TGTGCCAGCTCACAGGGGCACTCGAACACCGGGGAGCTGTTTTTT. Encoded protein: CASSQGHSNTGELFF.